This entry lists 5 T cell receptor beta chains sequenced from one sample in a study of cytomegalovirus exposure and HLA in healthy donors. Primers for the PCR totalled 60 Vbeta and 13 Jbeta. Assay used: immunoSEQ multiplex PCR; TCRdb lists only in-frame clones, some missing. This sample carries about 130,000 clones, 70% to 80% of them seen once, and the ten largest clones take over 2%. Input material: PBMCs. These TCRs come from an older woman in good health and CMV-seropositive.

The gene calls are TRBV19 and TRBJ1-5, with no clear D. CDR1 and CDR2 (germline): LNHDA, SQIVND (reference sequence). Trimming left V 4 bases short and J 6 bases short, with 10 bases between. The CDR3 length is 13 residues. The CDR3, as DNA: TGTGCCAGTAGTACCCGATGGAGTCAGCCCCAGCATTTT. Translation gives CASSTRWSQPQHF.

In the case of this clone: One end of the junction does not line up with germline, which may come from a read error. The chain carries TRBV13 and TRBJ1-1; 7 bases agree with TRBD1. CDR1 PRHDT and CDR2 FYEKMQ come from the germline V gene (reference sequence). The CDR3 runs 14 residues. The CDR3 spells CACSRDREYTEAFF. The DNA for the CDR3 is TGTGCCTGCAGCCGCGACAGGGAGTACACTGAAGCTTTCTTT.

V and J are TRBV7-3 and TRBJ2-2; 8 bases are shared with TRBD2. J gave up 0 bases and V 4 bases, and 4 bases lay outside the gene matches. This CDR3 comprises 16 residues. The germline V gene encodes CDR1 SGHTA and CDR2 FQGTGA. CDR3 sequence reads: CASSSGGSPNTGELFF. The CDR3 DNA follows: TGTGCCAGCAGCTCGGGGGGGAGCCCGAACACCGGGGAGCTGTTTTTT. The full variable domain, completed using reference TRBV7-3 and TRBJ2-2, is GAGVSQTPSNKVTEKGKYVELRCDPISGHTALYWYRQSLGQGPEFLIYFQGTGAADDSGLPNDRFFAVRPEGSVSTLKIQRTERGDSAVYLCASSSGGSPNTGELFFGEGSRLTVL.

The V gene is TRBV13, the J gene TRBJ1-1, with a possible D match to TRBD1 (5 bases). The CDR3 contains 12 residues. Trimming cost V 5 bases and J 5 bases, with 9 bases left between them. Germline assignment: CDR1 PRHDT and CDR2 FYEKMQ (reference sequence). The CDR3 sequence: CASSAGGTEAFF. The CDR3 coding sequence is TGTGCCAGCAGCGCCGGGGGGACTGAAGCTTTCTTT.

In its sample, this clone was seen a few times. The chain carries TRBV6-1 and TRBJ1-4, with a weak D call TRBD1 (6 bases). V gave up 4 bases and J gave up 7 bases, with 16 bases separating them. The CDR3 has 15 residues. Germline loops: CDR1 MNHNS, CDR2 SASEGT. The CDR3 sequence is CASSGGTSAGEKLFF. The CDR3 bases are TGTGCCAGCAGTGGGGGGACAAGCGCCGGTGAAAAACTGTTTTTT.